The rows below give T cell receptor beta chains drawn from one sample of a study of blood T cell repertoires in COVID-19. TCRdb keeps only in-frame clones here, not all; method: immunoSEQ multiplex PCR. The sample holds about 160,000 clones; more than 80% are singletons and the top ten take roughly 2.8%. What was sequenced was peripheral blood. These TCRs come from a man in his sixties with acute or convalescent COVID-19. CDR3s leave out the opening cysteine and the closing phenylalanine or tryptophan. Fields, in order: J gene, clone size, V gene, CDR3 protein. Expanded clones are given a class, and other clones once, few, many or no size at all.

TRBJ2-7 | - | TRBV5-5 | ASSSSEGQTFYEQY
TRBJ1-5 | - | TRBV6-5 | ASTSHQPQH
TRBJ2-2 | - | TRBV12-5 | ASGFLGGGSPGELF
TRBJ2-7 | few | TRBV14 | ASSRYGRVAPGYEQY
TRBJ1-2 | - | TRBV6-5 | ASRSGVSGYT
TRBJ1-5 | - | TRBV30 | AWRSRGSNQPQH
TRBJ1-2 | few | TRBV18 | ASSPKQGNYGYT
TRBJ2-6 | - | TRBV23-1 | ASSQSYPDRRYSGANVLT
TRBJ2-1 | - | TRBV19 | ASSIARGNSDEQF
TRBJ2-2 | - | TRBV30 | AWSSPGRGNTGELF
TRBJ1-6 | - | TRBV6-1 | ASSLPRGPLH
TRBJ2-7 | few | TRBV10-2 | ASSESSSGVRREQY
TRBJ2-5 | few | TRBV5-8 | ASSLLTGYSYLVETQY
TRBJ1-2 | - | TRBV3-1/TRBV3-2 | ASRQNGQVYGYT
TRBJ2-3 | - | TRBV5-1 | ASSVGTVLSTDTQY
TRBJ1-1 | - | TRBV5-1 | ASSEDTWATEAF
TRBJ2-1 | - | TRBV9 | ASSVVAGGNNEQF
TRBJ1-6 | - | TRBV12-3/TRBV12-4 | ASTPRQGSPLH
TRBJ1-2 | - | TRBV20-1 | SASPPGSLNYGYT
TRBJ2-4 | few | TRBV4-2 | ASTPSLVAGGQGAKNIQY
TRBJ2-2 | - | TRBV6-6 | ASSSSGGRSTGELF
TRBJ1-5 | - | TRBV19 | ASSQGGVLQPQH
TRBJ2-7 | few | TRBV7-9 | ASSFSPTYEQY
TRBJ1-2 | - | TRBV30 | AWRTSYGYT